These 14 T cell receptor beta chains came from one sample sequenced in a study of blood T cell repertoires in COVID-19. Libraries were prepared by immunoSEQ multiplex PCR; TCRdb keeps only in-frame clonotypes and omits some of them. The sample lists approximately 59,000 clones; about 81% were seen once. What was sequenced was peripheral blood. The receptors come from a man older than 75 with acute or convalescent COVID-19.

V gene TRBV11-2 combines with J gene TRBJ2-7; TRBD1 matches 8 bases. The germline V gene encodes CDR1 SGHAT and CDR2 FQNNGV. Trimming took 1 base from V and 6 from J; bases not matched to a gene: 8. The CDR3 covers 15 residues. In DNA, the CDR3 is TGTGCCAGCAGCTTAGTGCGGACAGGGTCGGGCGAGCAGTACTTC. It codes for CASSLVRTGSGEQYF. The whole variable domain, filled in from reference TRBV11-2 and TRBJ2-7, reads EAGVAQSPRYKIIEKRQSVAFWCNPISGHATLYWYQQILGQGPKLLIQFQNNGVVDDSQLPKDRFSAERLKGVDSTLKIQPAKLEDSAVYLCASSLVRTGSGEQYFGPGTRLTVT.

The chain links TRBV10-3 to TRBJ1-2, with 9 bases fitting TRBD1. Germline values: CDR1 ENHRY, CDR2 SYGVKD. V shed 9 bases and J 2 bases; nucleotides not matched to a gene: 4. The CDR3 runs 13 residues. The CDR3 DNA is TGTGCCATGAACAGGGGGCAGAACTATGGCTACACCTTC. It is translated as CAMNRGQNYGYTF.

J is TRBJ1-1 and V is TRBV29-1, with 8 bases matching TRBD1. This CDR3 contains 15 residues. The germline V gene has CDR1 SQVTM and CDR2 ANQGSEA. The junction had 9 bases not matched to a gene; V was cut back by 5 bases and J by 1 base. CDR3 region: CSVSRQGTGNTEAFF. In DNA form, the CDR3 reads TGCAGCGTTTCCCGACAGGGGACAGGGAACACTGAAGCTTTCTTT.

The CDR3 region is CASSHPAGEQYF. CDR3 coding DNA: TGTGCCAGCTCCCACCCGGCGGGGGAGCAGTACTTC. V is TRBV18 and J is TRBJ2-7, with D possibly matching TRBD2 (6 bases). V was shortened by 6 bases and J by 7 bases, with 13 bases between the two germline ends. The CDR3 consists of 12 residues. Germline V CDR1 and CDR2: KGHSH, LQKENI.

In this sample, this clone turned up a few times. This rearrangement joins TRBV7-9 to TRBJ2-4, with D tentatively TRBD2 (5 bases). V lost 4 bases, J lost 1 base, and 11 bases lay in between. CDR3 size: 15 residues. The germline gives CDR1 SEHNR, CDR2 FQNEAQ (reference sequence). The CDR3: CASSSRTGAKNIQYF. The CDR3 coding sequence is TGTGCCAGCAGCTCCCGAACGGGGGCCAAAAACATTCAGTACTTC.

This clone was recorded only once. This sequence joins TRBV7-2 and TRBJ2-1, with D unclear. The CDR3 is 13 residues long. The V gene's germline CDR1 is SGHTA and CDR2 FQGNSA. The ends were cut back, 3 bases at V and 4 bases at J, with 7 bases in the middle. The CDR3: CASSFTPYNEQFF. CDR3 bases: TGTGCCAGCAGCTTTACACCTTACAATGAGCAGTTCTTC.

The chain joins TRBV3-1 (or the pseudogene TRBV3-2) to TRBJ2-7; 8 nucleotides agree with TRBD2. CDR3 length equals 16 residues. The ends lost 1 base at V and 2 bases at J; junction bases unmatched: 7. Germline CDR1 is LGHDT and CDR2 is YNNKEL (reference sequence). The CDR3 DNA is TGTGCCAGCAGCCAAGGGTGGCTAGCGGGCGCCTACGAGCAGTACTTC. This gives the protein CASSQGWLAGAYEQYF.

This rearrangement joins TRBV9 to TRBJ1-3; 7 nucleotides align to TRBD1. Germline CDR1 SGDLS, CDR2 YYNGEE. V lost 0 bases to trimming and J lost 3 bases; unmatched junction nucleotides: 15. CDR3 length: 19 amino acids. The CDR3 DNA reads as TGTGCCAGCAGCGTAGCGCCACAGGGGAAAGGTAGTGATGGAAACACCATATATTTT. The encoded protein is CASSVAPQGKGSDGNTIYF.

V gene TRBV9 combines with J gene TRBJ2-5, with 7 bases fitting TRBD1. Germline V gives CDR1 SGDLS, CDR2 YYNGEE. The V and J ends lost 3 bases and 5 bases, in that order; junction bases with no gene match: 10. The CDR3 extends over 15 amino acids. The CDR3 is CASSETTQGTETQYF. The CDR3 DNA sequence: TGTGCCAGCAGCGAGACAACACAGGGGACGGAGACCCAGTACTTC.

The chain carries TRBV6-6 and TRBJ1-5; 8 nucleotides agree with TRBD1. There are 14 residues in the CDR3. J lost 2 bases, V lost 5 bases, and 2 bases had no gene match. CDR1 and CDR2 (germline): MNHNY, SVGAGI (reference sequence). CDR3 DNA sequence: TGTGCCAGCAGTCAACAGGGGGGCAATCAGCCCCAGCATTTT. It codes for CASSQQGGNQPQHF.

A single count supports this clone. The V and J genes are TRBV7-9 and TRBJ2-5; the D gene is possibly TRBD2 (6 bases). Trimming left V 3 bases short and J 2 bases short, with 10 bases between. Germline-derived CDR1 and CDR2 are SEHNR and FQNEAQ (reference sequence). This CDR3 contains 14 residues. This CDR3 reads CASSFGAGQETQYF. The CDR3 DNA follows: TGTGCCAGCAGCTTTGGTGCGGGGCAAGAGACCCAGTACTTC.

V usage is TRBV10-3 and J usage is TRBJ2-3, with D maybe TRBD2 (6 bases). V dropped 10 bases and J dropped 1 base, with 15 bases sitting between them. CDR3 length equals 14 residues. Per the germline V gene, CDR1 is ENHRY and CDR2 is SYGVKD. Here the CDR3 DNA reads TGTGCCACCAACCCGGGAGACGGCACAGATACGCAGTATTTT. It specifies CATNPGDGTDTQYF.

V gene TRBV30 combines with J gene TRBJ1-5; TRBD1 matches at 8 bases. With 7 bases clipped from V and 6 bases from J, the junction kept 5 bases outside the gene matches. The CDR3 covers 12 residues. Germline V gives CDR1 GTSNPN, CDR2 SVGIG (reference sequence). This chain's CDR3 is CAYADRAQPQHF. In DNA, the CDR3 is TGTGCCTACGCGGACAGGGCTCAGCCCCAGCATTTT. The full variable domain, in which reference TRBV30 and TRBJ1-5 provide the parts outside the CDR3, is SQTIHQWPATLVQPVGSPLSLECTVEGTSNPNLYWYRQAAGRGLQLLFYSVGIGQISSEVPQNLSASRPQDRQFILSSKKLLLSDSGFYLCAYADRAQPQHFGDGTRLSIL.

The J gene is TRBJ2-2, the V gene TRBV28; D is undetermined. This CDR3 is 13 amino acids long. V was pared by 6 bases and J by 4 bases, with 9 bases between. CDR1 and CDR2 (germline): MDHEN, SYDVKM. The DNA of the CDR3 is TGTGCCAGCAGCCCGTACAGCACCGGGGAGCTGTTTTTT. Residues: CASSPYSTGELFF. Drawing the rest from reference TRBV28 and TRBJ2-2, the complete variable domain is DVKVTQSSRYLVKRTGEKVFLECVQDMDHENMFWYRQDPGLGLRLIYFSYDVKMKEKGDIPEGYSVSREKKERFSLILESASTNQTSMYLCASSPYSTGELFFGEGSRLTVL.